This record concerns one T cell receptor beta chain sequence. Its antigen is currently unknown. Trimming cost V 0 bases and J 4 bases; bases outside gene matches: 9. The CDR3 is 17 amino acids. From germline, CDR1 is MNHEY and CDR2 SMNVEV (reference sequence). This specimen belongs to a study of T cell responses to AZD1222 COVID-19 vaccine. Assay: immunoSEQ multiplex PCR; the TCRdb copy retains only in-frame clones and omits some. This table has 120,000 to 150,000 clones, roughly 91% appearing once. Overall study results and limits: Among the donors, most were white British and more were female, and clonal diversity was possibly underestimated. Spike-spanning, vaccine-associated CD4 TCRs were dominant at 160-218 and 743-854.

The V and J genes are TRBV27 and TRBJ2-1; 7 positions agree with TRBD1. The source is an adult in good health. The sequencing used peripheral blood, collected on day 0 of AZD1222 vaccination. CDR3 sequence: CASSLSFGTAIYNEQFF. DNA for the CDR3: TGTGCCAGCAGTTTATCGTTCGGGACAGCTATTTACAATGAGCAGTTCTTC.